This TCR beta chain was sequenced during a study of CD8 T cells in ankylosing spondylitis (dated by TCRdb to about 2017). At the level of the whole study: The study set out to find disease-linked TCR variants by profiling T cell receptor beta repertoires in ankylosing spondylitis patients and healthy donors. Samples of peripheral blood were taken, and for ankylosing spondylitis patients, synovial fluid was collected as well. The full study cohort was made up of about 24 ankylosing spondylitis patients and 108 healthy donors. What the research found in general, with its limitations: According to the report, matched synovial fluid samples from ankylosing spondylitis patients were significantly enriched for the disease-linked clones. Some TCR beta motif variants had previously been reported in synovial fluid and blood of reactive arthritis patients, which suggested common disease-initiation mechanisms. The disease-linked clones showed a CD8+ phenotype and occurred at relatively low frequencies in peripheral blood. Blood from ankylosing spondylitis patients appeared to be characterized by a TCR beta motif made up of under ten highly homologous amino acid variants.

The CDR3, from cysteine to phenylalanine, totals 17 residues. The only DNA kept is the CDR3, 51 bases in frame from the first base. The junction shows trimming of 7 bases on V and 0 bases on J, plus 19 bases between the germline ends. CDR1 and CDR2, looked up from the germline V gene, are MNHNS and SASEGT. The sample holds one count of this clonotype. Its antigen specificity is not known. Qualities for individual bases were not recorded, and no much larger clone is one base off. A single read makes a weak case. The instrument was an Illumina HiSeq 2500. Quantitative 5'-RACE with molecular barcodes was the method used to prepare the TCR beta libraries. In the paper's pipeline: A new computational method based on a probabilistic model of VDJ rearrangement was used to identify disease-linked TCR variants. Using fastp trimming at Q25 and MiXCR clonotype assembly, TCRdb reanalyzed the public sequencing data and kept in-frame beta chains. Rows with one shared CDR3 protein collapse into an entry with the most common genes and DNA. The V and J calls here are based on TCRdb, not the publication. The sample profile shows around 250,000 distinct CDR3 sequences; about 10% of them were found once. Jointly, the top ten make up less than 8% of the sample.

The sequence came from a male donor with ankylosing spondylitis or in good health (not recorded which). Sequencing was carried out using blood, either unsorted or a sorted T cell fraction (not recorded which). The sequence links TRBV6-1 to TRBJ1-3; TRBD1 could be the D gene, as 5 bases match. The nucleotides read TGTGCCAGCACTCCCCAGGGAGGGATTTTCTCTGGAAACACCATATATTTT. Translated, it gives CASTPQGGIFSGNTIYF.